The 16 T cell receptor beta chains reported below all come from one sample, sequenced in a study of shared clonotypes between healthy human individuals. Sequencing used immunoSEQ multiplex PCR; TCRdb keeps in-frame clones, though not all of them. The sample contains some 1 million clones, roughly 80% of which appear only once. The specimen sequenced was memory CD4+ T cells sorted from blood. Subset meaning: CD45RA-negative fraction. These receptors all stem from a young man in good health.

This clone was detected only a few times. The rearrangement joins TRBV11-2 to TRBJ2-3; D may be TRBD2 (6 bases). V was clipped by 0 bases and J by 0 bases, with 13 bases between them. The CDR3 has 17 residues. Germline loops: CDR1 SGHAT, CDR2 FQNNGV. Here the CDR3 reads CASSLDLRGYSTDTQYF. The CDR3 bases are TGTGCCAGCAGCTTAGATCTACGGGGGTATAGCACAGATACGCAGTATTTT.

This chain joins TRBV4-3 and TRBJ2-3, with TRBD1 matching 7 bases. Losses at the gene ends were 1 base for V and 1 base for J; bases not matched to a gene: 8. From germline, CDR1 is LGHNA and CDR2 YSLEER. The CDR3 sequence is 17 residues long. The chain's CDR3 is CASSQGRGGLGTDTQYF. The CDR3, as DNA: TGCGCCAGCAGCCAAGGCAGAGGGGGCTTGGGCACAGATACGCAGTATTTT.

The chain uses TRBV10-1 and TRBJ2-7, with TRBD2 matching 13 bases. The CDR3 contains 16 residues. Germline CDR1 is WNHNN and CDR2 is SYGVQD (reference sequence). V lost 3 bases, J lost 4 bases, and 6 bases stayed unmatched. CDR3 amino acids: CASSDWGLAGKYEQYF. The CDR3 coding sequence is TGCGCCAGCAGTGACTGGGGACTAGCGGGAAAATACGAGCAGTACTTC.

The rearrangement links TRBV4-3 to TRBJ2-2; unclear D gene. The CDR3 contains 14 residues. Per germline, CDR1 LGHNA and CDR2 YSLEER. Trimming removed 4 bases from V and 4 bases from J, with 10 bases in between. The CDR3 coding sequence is TGCGCCAGCAGCCTCTCCAAGGGCACCGGGGAGCTGTTTTTT. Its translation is CASSLSKGTGELFF.

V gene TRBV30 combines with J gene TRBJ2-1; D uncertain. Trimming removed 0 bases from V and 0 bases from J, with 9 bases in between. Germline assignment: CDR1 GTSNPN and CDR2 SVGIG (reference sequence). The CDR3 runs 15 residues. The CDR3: CAWSVDWSSYNEQFF. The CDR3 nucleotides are TGTGCCTGGAGTGTAGACTGGAGCTCCTACAATGAGCAGTTCTTC.

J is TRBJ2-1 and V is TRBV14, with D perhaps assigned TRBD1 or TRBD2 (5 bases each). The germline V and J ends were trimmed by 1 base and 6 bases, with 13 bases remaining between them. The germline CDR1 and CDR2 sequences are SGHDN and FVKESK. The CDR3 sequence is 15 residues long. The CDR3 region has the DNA TGTGCCAGCAGCCAAGCCGGGACCACTATCAATGAGCAGTTCTTC. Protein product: CASSQAGTTINEQFF.

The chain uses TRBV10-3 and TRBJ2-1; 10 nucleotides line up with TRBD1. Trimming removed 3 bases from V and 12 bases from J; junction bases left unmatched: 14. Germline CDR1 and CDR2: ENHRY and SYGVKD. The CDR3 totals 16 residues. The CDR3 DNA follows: TGTGCCATCAGTGACGCGAGTCCCGGGACAGGGGCTGGGCAGTTCTTC. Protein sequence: CAISDASPGTGAGQFF.

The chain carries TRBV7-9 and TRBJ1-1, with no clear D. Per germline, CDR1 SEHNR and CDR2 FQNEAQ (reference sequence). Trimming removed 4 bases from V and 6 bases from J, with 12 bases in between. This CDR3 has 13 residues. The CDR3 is CASSSVLGAEAFF. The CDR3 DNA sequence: TGTGCCAGCAGCTCGGTATTGGGCGCTGAAGCTTTCTTT. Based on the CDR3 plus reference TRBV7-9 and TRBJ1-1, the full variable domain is DTGVSQNPRHKITKRGQNVTFRCDPISEHNRLYWYRQTLGQGPEFLTYFQNEAQLEKSRLLSDRFSAERPKGSFSTLEIQRTEQGDSAMYLCASSSVLGAEAFFGQGTRLTVV.

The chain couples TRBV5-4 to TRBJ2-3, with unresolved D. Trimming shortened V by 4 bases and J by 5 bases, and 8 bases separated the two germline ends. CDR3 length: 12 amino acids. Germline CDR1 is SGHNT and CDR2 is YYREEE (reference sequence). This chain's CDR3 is CASSGREDTQYF. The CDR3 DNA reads TGTGCCAGCAGCGGACGCGAAGATACGCAGTATTTT.

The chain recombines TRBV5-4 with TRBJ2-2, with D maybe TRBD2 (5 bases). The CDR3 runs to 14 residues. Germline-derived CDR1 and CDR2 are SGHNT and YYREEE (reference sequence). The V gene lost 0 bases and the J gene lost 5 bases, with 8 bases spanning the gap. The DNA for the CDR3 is TGTGCCAGCAGCTTGGACTTAGCGACCGGGGAGCTGTTTTTT. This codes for CASSLDLATGELFF.

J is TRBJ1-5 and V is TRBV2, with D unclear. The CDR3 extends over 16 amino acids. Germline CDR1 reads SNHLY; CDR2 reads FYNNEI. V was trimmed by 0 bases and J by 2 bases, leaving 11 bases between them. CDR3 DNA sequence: TGTGCCAGCAGTGAAGCGGCCGCTCGGGGCAATCAGCCCCAGCATTTT. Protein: CASSEAAARGNQPQHF.

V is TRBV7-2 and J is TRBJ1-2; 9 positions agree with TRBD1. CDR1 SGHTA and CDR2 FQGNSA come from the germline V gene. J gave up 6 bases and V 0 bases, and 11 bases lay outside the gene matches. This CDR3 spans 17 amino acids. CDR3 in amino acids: CASSLAGTGLGPDGYTF. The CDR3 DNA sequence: TGTGCCAGCAGCTTAGCAGGGACAGGGCTAGGACCCGATGGCTACACCTTC.

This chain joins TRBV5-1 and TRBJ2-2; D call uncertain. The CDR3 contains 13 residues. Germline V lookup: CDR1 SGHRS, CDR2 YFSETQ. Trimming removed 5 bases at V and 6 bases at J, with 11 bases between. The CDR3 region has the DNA TGCGCCAGCAGGCGCATGGACGCCGGGGAGCTGTTTTTT. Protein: CASRRMDAGELFF.

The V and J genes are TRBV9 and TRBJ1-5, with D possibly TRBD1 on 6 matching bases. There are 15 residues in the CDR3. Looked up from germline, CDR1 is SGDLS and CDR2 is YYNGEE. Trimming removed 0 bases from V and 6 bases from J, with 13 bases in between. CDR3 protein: CASSVDYREFQPQHF. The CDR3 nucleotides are TGTGCCAGCAGCGTAGATTACAGGGAGTTTCAGCCCCAGCATTTT.

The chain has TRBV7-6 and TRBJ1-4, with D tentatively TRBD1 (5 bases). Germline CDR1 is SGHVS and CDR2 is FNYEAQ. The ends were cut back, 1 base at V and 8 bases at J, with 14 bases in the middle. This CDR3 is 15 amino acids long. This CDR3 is CASSLGGRVWEKLFF. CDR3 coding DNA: TGTGCCAGCAGCTTAGGAGGCAGGGTGTGGGAAAAACTGTTTTTT.

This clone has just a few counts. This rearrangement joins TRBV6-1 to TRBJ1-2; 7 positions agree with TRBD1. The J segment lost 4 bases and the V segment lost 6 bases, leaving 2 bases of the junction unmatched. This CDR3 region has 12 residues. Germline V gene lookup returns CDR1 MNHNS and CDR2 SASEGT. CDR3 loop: CASRGTVYGYTF. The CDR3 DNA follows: TGTGCCAGCAGGGGGACAGTCTATGGCTACACCTTC.